This entry features one TCR beta chain sequence. The data were obtained in a study of blood T cell repertoires in COVID-19. The wider study: COVID-19 samples from acute and convalescent phases originated in the United States, Italy and Spain.

As originally analysed: The authors estimated nucleated cell counts from reference gene primer amplification. Here immunoSEQ multiplex PCR was the method, and the copy in TCRdb shows in-frame clones only, minus some. The V and J calls and clone size were taken over from that table, and D and trimming were inferred from the DNA. The data hold tens of thousands of clones, with around nine tenths observed a single time. V gave up 1 base and J gave up 3 bases, with 11 bases separating them. The CDR3 has 15 residues. Seattle researchers signed up patients amid active infection and tracked them longitudinally.

The chain joins TRBV5-3 to TRBJ2-1; D is possibly TRBD2 (5 bases). TRBV5-3 is an open reading frame, and its role is uncertain. The sample was peripheral blood. The TCR comes from a woman between 55 and 75 years old with COVID-19, enrolled during active disease. CDR3 protein: CARSLMGVVYNEQFF. The DNA of the CDR3 is TGTGCCAGAAGCTTGATGGGAGTTGTCTACAATGAGCAGTTCTTC.